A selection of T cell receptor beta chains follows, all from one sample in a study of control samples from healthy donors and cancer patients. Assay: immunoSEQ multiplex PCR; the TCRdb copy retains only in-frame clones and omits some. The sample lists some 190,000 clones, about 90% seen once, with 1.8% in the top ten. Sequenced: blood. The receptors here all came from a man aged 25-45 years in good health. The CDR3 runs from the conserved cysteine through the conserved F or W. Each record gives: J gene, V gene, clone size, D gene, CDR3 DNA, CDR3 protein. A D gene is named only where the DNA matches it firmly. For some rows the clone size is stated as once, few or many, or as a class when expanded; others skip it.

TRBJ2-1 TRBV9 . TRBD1 TGTGCCAGCAGCGTAGGGGACAGGGCCTACCAGCAGTTCTTC CASSVGDRAYQQFF
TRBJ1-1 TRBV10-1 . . TGCGCCAGCAGTGTGGGGAACACTGAAGCTTTCTTT CASSVGNTEAFF
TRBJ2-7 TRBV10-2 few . TGCGCCAGTAGCACGGCGCCCCCGGGGAACGAGCAGTACTTC CASSTAPPGNEQYF
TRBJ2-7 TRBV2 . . TGTGCCAGCACAGGGGGACTTGGGACCCAGAGCTCCTACGAGCAGTACTTC CASTGGLGTQSSYEQYF
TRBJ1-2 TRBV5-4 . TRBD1 TGTGCCAGCAGCCTCACCGGGACAGGGGAAGGGGACGGCTACACCTTC CASSLTGTGEGDGYTF
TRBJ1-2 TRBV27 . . TGTGCCAGCAGTTCAACCTTTGGGACTGTTTATGGCTACACCTTC CASSSTFGTVYGYTF
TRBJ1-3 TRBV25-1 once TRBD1 TGTGCCAGCAGACGACAGGGTTCTGGAAACACCATATATTTT CASRRQGSGNTIYF
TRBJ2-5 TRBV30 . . TGTGCCTGGAGAGAAACAGGGAGTAGAGGAGAGACCCAGTACTTC CAWRETGSRGETQYF
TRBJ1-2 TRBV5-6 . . TGTGCCAGCAGCCCAGACAGGTTCTATGGCTACACCTTC CASSPDRFYGYTF
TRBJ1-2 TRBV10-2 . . TGCGCCAGCAGTGATATAATTCGGGGAGCCTATGGCTACACCTTC CASSDIIRGAYGYTF
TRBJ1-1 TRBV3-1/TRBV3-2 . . TGTGCCAGCAGTCCTAGACGGGGCTATACTGAAGCTTTCTTT CASSPRRGYTEAFF
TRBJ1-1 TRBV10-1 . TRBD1 TGCGCCAGCAGTGCCGGGGACAGCGGCTCAATCCCGAACACTGAAGCTTTCTTT CASSAGDSGSIPNTEAFF
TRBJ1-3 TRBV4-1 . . TGCGCCAGCAGCCAAGGGCTGGTAGGGAGTGGAAACACCATATATTTT CASSQGLVGSGNTIYF
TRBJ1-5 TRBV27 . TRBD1 TGTGCCAGCAGTTCCCTCGGGACAGGGCTCGCTACTAATCAGCCCCAGCATTTT CASSSLGTGLATNQPQHF
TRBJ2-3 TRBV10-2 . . TGCGCCAGCAGTGAGCAGGGGCCCAACCCTAGCACAGATACGCAGTATTTT CASSEQGPNPSTDTQYF
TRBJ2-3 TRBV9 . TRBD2 TGTGCCAGCAGCGTGTATTTTAGCGGGGGGGACACAGATACGCAGTATTTT CASSVYFSGGDTDTQYF
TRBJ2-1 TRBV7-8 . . TGTGCCAGCAGCTTCGACGCGGATACCTACAATGAGCAGTTCTTC CASSFDADTYNEQFF
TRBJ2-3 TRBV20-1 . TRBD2 TGCAGTGCTAGTCTAGCGGGGGCTAACACAGATACGCAGTATTTT CSASLAGANTDTQYF
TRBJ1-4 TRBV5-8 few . TGTGCCAGCAGCCAACGCGGAATGCCTAAGAATAATGAAAAACTGTTTTTT CASSQRGMPKNNEKLFF
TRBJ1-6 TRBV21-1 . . TGTGCCAGCAGCAAAGAGGACAGCCAACAAGTGGACTCCTATAATTCACCCCTCCACTTT CASSKEDSQQVDSYNSPLHF
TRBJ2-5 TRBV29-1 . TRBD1 TGCAGCGTTGAACAGGGGGCTGGAGAGACCCAGTACTTC CSVEQGAGETQYF
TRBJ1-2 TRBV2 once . TGTGCCAGCAGTGATCGGGCAGAGTCCGGATATGGCTACACCTTC CASSDRAESGYGYTF
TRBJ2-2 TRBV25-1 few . TGTGCCAGCTCCTCCGCGGGGAGCACCGGGGAGCTGTTTTTT CASSSAGSTGELFF
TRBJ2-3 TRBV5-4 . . TGTGCCAGCAGCTTCCTTTCGATCATAGATACGCAGTATTTT CASSFLSIIDTQYF
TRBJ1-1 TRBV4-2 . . TGTGCCAGCAGCCAAGTTCCAGGGCCGGGCACTGAAGCTTTCTTT CASSQVPGPGTEAFF
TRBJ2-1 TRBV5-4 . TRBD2 TGTGCCAGCATCGCCGGGACTAGCGGATACAATGAGCAGTTCTTC CASIAGTSGYNEQFF
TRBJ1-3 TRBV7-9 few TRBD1 TGTGCCAGCAGCACGTACAGGGGTGCTGGAAACACCATATATTTT CASSTYRGAGNTIYF
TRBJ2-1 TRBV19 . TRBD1 TGTGCCAGTAGTCACCCACAGGGGGTTTACTCCTACAATGAGCAGTTCTTC CASSHPQGVYSYNEQFF
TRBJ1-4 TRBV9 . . TGTGCCAGCAGCTCCCAGAGTGGGGGGGCCAGGGAAAAACTGTTTTTT CASSSQSGGAREKLFF
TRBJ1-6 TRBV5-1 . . TGCGCCAGCAGCGGAAAAGGGGGGGATAATTCACCCCTCCACTTT CASSGKGGDNSPLHF
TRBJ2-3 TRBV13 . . TGTGCCAGCAGCTCCTTAGAAGCACGGGGGGATACGCAGTATTTT CASSSLEARGDTQYF
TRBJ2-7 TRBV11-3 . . TGTGCCAGCAGCTTACGGTGGCTCACAGGCGATTCCTACGAGCAGTACTTC CASSLRWLTGDSYEQYF
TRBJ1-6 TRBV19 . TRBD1 TGTGCCAGTAGTAGGGACAGGGGTAATTCACCCCTCCACTTT CASSRDRGNSPLHF
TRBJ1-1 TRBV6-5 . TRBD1 TGTGCCAGCAGGGGACAGGGGGGCTACACTGAAGCTTTCTTT CASRGQGGYTEAFF
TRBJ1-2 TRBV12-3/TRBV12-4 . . TGTGCCAGCAGCCACAATCGTTGGGGCTACACCTTC CASSHNRWGYTF
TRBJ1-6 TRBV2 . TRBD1 TGTGCCAGCAGTCTACAGGGGGCTCAGTCCTATTCACCCCTCCACTTT CASSLQGAQSYSPLHF
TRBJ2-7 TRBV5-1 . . TGCGCCAGCAGCACTCCCCAGGGCTACGAGCAGTACTTC CASSTPQGYEQYF